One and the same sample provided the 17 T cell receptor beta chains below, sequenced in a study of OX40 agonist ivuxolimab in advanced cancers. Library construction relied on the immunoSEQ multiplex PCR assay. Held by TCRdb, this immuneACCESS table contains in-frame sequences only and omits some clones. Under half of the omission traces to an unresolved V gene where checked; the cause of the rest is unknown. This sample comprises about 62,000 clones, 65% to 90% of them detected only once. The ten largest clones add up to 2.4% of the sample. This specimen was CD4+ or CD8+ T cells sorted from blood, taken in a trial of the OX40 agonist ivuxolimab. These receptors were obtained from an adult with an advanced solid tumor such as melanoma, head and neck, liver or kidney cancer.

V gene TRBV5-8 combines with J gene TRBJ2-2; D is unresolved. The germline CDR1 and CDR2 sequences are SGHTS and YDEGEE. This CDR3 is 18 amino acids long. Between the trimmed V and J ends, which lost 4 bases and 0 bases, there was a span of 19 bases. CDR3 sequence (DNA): TGTGCCAGCAGCCCGGTCTGGGGTGGCCAAGCGAACACCGGGGAGCTGTTTTTT. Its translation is CASSPVWGGQANTGELFF.

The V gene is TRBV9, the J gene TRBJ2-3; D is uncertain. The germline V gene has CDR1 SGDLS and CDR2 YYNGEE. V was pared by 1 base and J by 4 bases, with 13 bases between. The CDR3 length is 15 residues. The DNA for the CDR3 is TGTGCCAGCAGCGTACGAATGGACCCACCAGATACGCAGTATTTT. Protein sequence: CASSVRMDPPDTQYF.

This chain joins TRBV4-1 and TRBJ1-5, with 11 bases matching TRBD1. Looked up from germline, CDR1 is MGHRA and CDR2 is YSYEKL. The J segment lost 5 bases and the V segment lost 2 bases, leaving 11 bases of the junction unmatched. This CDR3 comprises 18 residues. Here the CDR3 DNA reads TGCGCCAGCAGCCAACCCGGGACAGGGGGAGGTTGGGATCAGCCCCAGCATTTT. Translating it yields CASSQPGTGGGWDQPQHF.

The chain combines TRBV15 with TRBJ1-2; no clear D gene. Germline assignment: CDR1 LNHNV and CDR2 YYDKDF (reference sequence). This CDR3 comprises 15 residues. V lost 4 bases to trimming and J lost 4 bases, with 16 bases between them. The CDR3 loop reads CATSKDVGLGYGYTF. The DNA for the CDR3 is TGTGCCACCAGCAAGGACGTGGGCCTGGGCTATGGCTACACCTTC.

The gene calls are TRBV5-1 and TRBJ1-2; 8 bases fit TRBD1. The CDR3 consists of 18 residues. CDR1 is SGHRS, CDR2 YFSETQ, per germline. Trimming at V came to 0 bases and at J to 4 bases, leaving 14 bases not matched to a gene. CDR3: CASSLAGTAQGAGYGYTF. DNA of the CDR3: TGCGCCAGCAGCTTGGCCGGGACCGCCCAGGGGGCTGGCTATGGCTACACCTTC.

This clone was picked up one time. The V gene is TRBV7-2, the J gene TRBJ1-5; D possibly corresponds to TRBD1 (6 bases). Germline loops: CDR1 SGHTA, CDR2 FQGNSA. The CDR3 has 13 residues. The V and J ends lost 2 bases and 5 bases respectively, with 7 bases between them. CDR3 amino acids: CASSLTGYQPQHF. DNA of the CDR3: TGTGCCAGCAGCTTAACAGGGTATCAGCCCCAGCATTTT.

CDR3 loop: CAVASGYNEQFF. The CDR3 region has the DNA TGTGCCGTCGCTAGCGGCTACAATGAGCAGTTCTTC. This rearrangement joins TRBV10-3 to TRBJ2-1; 7 bases map to TRBD2. The V segment lost 11 bases and the J segment 3 bases; nucleotides outside the gene matches: 4. Germline CDR1 is ENHRY and CDR2 is SYGVKD. The length of the CDR3 is 12 residues.

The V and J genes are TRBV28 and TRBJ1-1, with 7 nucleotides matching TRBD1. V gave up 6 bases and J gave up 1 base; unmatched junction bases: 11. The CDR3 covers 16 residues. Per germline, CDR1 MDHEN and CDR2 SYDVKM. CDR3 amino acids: CASSMTGIGANTEAFF. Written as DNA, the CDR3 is TGTGCCAGCAGCATGACAGGGATTGGAGCGAACACTGAAGCTTTCTTT.

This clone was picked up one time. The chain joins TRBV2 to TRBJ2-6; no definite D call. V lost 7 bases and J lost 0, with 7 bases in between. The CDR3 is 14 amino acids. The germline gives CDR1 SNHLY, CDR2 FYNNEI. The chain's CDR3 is CASTLFSGANVLTF. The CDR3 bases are TGTGCCAGCACTCTTTTCTCTGGGGCCAACGTCCTGACTTTC.

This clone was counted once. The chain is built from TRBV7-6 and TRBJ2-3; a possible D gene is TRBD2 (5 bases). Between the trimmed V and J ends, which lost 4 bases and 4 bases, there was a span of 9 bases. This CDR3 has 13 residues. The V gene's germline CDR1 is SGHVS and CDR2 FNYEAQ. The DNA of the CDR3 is TGTGCCAGCAGCTCCGGAGGTCCAGATACGCAGTATTTT. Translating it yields CASSSGGPDTQYF.

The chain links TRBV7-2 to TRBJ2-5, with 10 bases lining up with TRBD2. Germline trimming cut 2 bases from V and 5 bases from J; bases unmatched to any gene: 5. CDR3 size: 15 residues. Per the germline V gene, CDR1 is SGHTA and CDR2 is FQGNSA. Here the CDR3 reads CASSLSGGAVETQYF. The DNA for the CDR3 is TGTGCCAGCAGCTTAAGCGGGGGGGCGGTGGAGACCCAGTACTTC.

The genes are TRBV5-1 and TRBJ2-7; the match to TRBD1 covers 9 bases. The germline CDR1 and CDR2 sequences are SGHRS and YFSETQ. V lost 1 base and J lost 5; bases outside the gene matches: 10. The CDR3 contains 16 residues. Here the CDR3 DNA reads TGCGCCAGCAGCTTGTCAATTGACAGGGGGTGGAACGAGCAGTACTTC. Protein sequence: CASSLSIDRGWNEQYF.

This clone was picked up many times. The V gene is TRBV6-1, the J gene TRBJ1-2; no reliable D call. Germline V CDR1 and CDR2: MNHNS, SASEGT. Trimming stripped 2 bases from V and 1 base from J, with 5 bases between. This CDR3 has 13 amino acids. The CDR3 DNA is TGTGCCAGCAGTGAAAGGGTTAACTATGGCTACACCTTC. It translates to CASSERVNYGYTF.

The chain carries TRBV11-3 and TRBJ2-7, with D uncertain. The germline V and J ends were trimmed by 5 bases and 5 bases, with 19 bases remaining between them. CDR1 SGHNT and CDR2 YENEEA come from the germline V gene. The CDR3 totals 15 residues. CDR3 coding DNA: TGTGCCAGCAGCCCCCAGTCATATTTGGGTCACGAGCAGTACTTC. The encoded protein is CASSPQSYLGHEQYF.

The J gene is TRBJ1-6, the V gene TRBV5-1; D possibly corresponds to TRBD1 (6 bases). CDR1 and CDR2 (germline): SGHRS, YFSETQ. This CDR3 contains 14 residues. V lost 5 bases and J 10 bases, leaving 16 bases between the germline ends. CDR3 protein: CASRTDRSASPLHF. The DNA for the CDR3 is TGCGCCAGCAGGACCGACAGGTCGGCGTCACCCCTCCACTTT.

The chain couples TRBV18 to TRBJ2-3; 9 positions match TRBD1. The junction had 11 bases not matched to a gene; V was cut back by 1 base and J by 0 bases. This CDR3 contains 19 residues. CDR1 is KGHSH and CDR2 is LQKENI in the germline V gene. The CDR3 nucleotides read TGTGCCAGCTCACCACTAACAGGGGGCGCTCGTACTAGCACAGATACGCAGTATTTT. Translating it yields CASSPLTGGARTSTDTQYF.

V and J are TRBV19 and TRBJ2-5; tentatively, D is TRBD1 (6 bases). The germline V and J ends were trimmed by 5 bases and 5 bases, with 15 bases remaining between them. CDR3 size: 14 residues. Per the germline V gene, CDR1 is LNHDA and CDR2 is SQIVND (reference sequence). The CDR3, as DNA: TGTGCCAGTAGTCTACGGACCACAGGGGAGACCCAGTACTTC. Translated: CASSLRTTGETQYF.